This T cell receptor beta chain was recovered during a study of cytomegalovirus exposure and HLA in healthy donors. Points from the study as a whole: As confirmed in vitro, a few CMV-associated chains were specific for CMV antigens.

Concerning this clone itself: Its antigen is unknown.

The CDR3 spans 14 residues. V was trimmed by 6 bases and J by 0 bases, leaving 11 bases between them. Germline V gene sequence: CDR1 LNHDA, CDR2 SQIVND (reference sequence). Here immunoSEQ multiplex PCR was the method, and the copy in TCRdb shows in-frame clones only, minus some. The table has fewer than 70,000 clones, about 96% seen once. This sequence joins TRBV19 and TRBJ1-1; D perhaps matches TRBD1 (6 bases). The specimen sequenced was PBMCs. The TCR comes from a young man in good health and CMV-seronegative. The DNA of the CDR3 is TGTGCCAGTAGGGACAGTATTATGAACACTGAAGCTTTCTTT. Its translation: CASRDSIMNTEAFF.